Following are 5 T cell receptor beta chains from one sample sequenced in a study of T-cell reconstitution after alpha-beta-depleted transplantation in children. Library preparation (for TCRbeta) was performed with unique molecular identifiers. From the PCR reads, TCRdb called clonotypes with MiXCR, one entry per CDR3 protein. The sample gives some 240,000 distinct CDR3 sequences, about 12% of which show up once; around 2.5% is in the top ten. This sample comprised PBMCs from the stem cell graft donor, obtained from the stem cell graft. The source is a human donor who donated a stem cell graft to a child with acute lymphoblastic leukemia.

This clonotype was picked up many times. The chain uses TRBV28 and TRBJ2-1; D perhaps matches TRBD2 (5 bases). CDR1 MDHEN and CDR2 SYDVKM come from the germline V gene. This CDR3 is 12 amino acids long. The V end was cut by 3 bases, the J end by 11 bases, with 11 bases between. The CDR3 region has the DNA TGTGCCAGCAGTTTTTCCGGGAACCAGCAGTTCTTC. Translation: CASSFSGNQQFF.

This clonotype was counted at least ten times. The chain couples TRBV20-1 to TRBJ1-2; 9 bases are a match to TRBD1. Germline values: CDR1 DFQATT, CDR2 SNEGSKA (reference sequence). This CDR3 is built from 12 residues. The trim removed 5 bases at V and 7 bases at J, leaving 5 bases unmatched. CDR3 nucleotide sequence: TGCAGTGCTTCCCGGGACAGGGCTGGCTACACCTTC. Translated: CSASRDRAGYTF.

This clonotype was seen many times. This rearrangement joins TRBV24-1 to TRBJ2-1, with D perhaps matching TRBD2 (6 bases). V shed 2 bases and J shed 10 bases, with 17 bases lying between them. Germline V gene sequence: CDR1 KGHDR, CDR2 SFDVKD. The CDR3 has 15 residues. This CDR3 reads CATSDSGPFGGEQFF. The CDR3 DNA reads TGTGCCACCAGTGATTCCGGCCCTTTTGGAGGGGAGCAGTTCTTC.

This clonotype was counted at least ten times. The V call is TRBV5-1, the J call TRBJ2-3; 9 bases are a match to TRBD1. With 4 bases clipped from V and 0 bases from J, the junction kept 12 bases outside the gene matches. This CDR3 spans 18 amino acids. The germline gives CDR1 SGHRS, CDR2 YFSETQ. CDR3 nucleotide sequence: TGCGCCAGCAGCGTGCTGGGACAGGGTAGGACTAGCACAGATACGCAGTATTTT. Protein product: CASSVLGQGRTSTDTQYF.

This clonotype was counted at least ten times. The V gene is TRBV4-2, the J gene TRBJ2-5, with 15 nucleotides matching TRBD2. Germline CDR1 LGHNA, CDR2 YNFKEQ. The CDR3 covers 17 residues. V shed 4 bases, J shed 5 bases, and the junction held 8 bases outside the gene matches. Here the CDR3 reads CASSPQGLAGGRETQYF. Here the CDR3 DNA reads TGTGCCAGCAGCCCCCAGGGACTAGCGGGAGGCCGGGAGACCCAGTACTTC.